This entry lists 12 T cell receptor beta chains sequenced from one sample in a study of T cells in Graves' hyperthyroidism and ophthalmopathy. RNA transcripts provided the source from which TCR beta CDR3 regions were amplified. A first-round RT-PCR of the TCR CDR3 used the HTBI primer set. One entry per CDR3 protein results from TCRdb running MiXCR on the multiplex PCR reads. The sample holds about 300,000 distinct CDR3 sequences, around 20% seen once. The specimen sequenced was blood. The receptors come from a man aged 50 or older with Graves' ophthalmopathy.

In its sample, this clonotype was seen a few times. J is TRBJ2-7 and V is TRBV6-1; D unresolved. The ends were cut back, 7 bases at V and 6 bases at J, with 13 bases in the middle. This CDR3 spans 12 amino acids. CDR1 MNHNS and CDR2 SASEGT come from the germline V gene. The CDR3 DNA is TGTGCCAGCACCTTGACACTCGGCGAGCAGTACTTC. This translates into CASTLTLGEQYF.

The J gene is TRBJ1-2, the V gene TRBV18; a possible D gene is TRBD1 (6 bases). The CDR3 covers 17 residues. Germline lookup yields CDR1 KGHSH and CDR2 LQKENI. The ends were cut back, 2 bases at V and 2 bases at J, with 18 bases in the middle. Here the CDR3 DNA reads TGTGCCAGCTCACCAACCTTTTCTAGAGGGACAAACTATGGCTACACCTTC. It specifies CASSPTFSRGTNYGYTF.

This clonotype was recorded a few times. The chain carries TRBV20-1 and TRBJ1-5; 9 nucleotides align to TRBD1. Per germline, CDR1 DFQATT and CDR2 SNEGSKA (reference sequence). V trimming: 6 bases; J trimming: 7 bases; junction bases outside the gene matches: 10. This CDR3 is built from 14 residues. As DNA, the CDR3 is TGCAGTGCCCGTACGGGACAGGGTGGGCAGCCCCAGCATTTT. This sequence encodes CSARTGQGGQPQHF.

This clonotype was observed at least ten times. The J gene is TRBJ1-5, the V gene TRBV2; D is ambiguous. Trimming took off 8 bases at V and 4 bases at J, with 12 bases between the two ends. Germline loops: CDR1 SNHLY, CDR2 FYNNEI. This CDR3 comprises 13 residues. For the CDR3, the DNA is TGTGCCAGCGGAAAAGATGCGAATCAGCCCCAGCATTTT. Translated: CASGKDANQPQHF.

The chain employs TRBV7-3 and TRBJ2-3, with D unresolved. Trimming left V 2 bases short and J 0 bases short, with 9 bases between. The CDR3 consists of 15 residues. The V gene's germline CDR1 is SGHTA and CDR2 FQGTGA. The CDR3 region has the DNA TGTGCCAGCAGCTTAGGGATCGGGAGCACAGATACGCAGTATTTT. Amino acids: CASSLGIGSTDTQYF.

J is TRBJ2-7 and V is TRBV5-1; D unclear. Germline V gene data show CDR1 as SGHRS and CDR2 as YFSETQ. CDR3 size: 12 residues. V was clipped by 5 bases and J by 9 bases, with 15 bases between them. DNA for the CDR3: TGCGCCAGCAGTAAAGCTACTTCCGGGCAGTACTTC. This gives the protein CASSKATSGQYF. Full variable domain (remainder filled in from reference TRBV5-1 and TRBJ2-7): KAGVTQTPRYLIKTRGQQVTLSCSPISGHRSVSWYQQTPGQGLQFLFEYFSETQRNKGNFPGRFSGRQFSNSRSEMNVSTLELGDSALYLCASSKATSGQYFGPGTRLTVT.

This clonotype occurred many times. The rearrangement joins TRBV2 to TRBJ2-1; D may be TRBD2 (6 bases). Germline assignment: CDR1 SNHLY and CDR2 FYNNEI. The CDR3 is 13 amino acids. Trimming stripped 8 bases from V and 11 bases from J, with 19 bases between. CDR3 sequence: CASGGTTYRKQFF. The CDR3 nucleotides are TGTGCCAGCGGCGGGACGACCTACCGCAAGCAGTTCTTC.

This clonotype was seen many times. The chain's CDR3 is CASSFGTSYSYEQYF. CDR3 DNA: TGCGCCAGCAGCTTTGGGACTAGCTATTCCTACGAGCAGTACTTC. This chain uses TRBV5-1 with TRBJ2-7; 9 nucleotides line up with TRBD2. The CDR3 loop spans 15 amino acids. V trimming: 2 bases; J trimming: 1 base; junction bases outside the gene matches: 4. CDR1 is SGHRS and CDR2 is YFSETQ in the germline V gene.

The gene calls are TRBV11-2 and TRBJ2-5; D assignment may be TRBD1 or TRBD2 (5 bases each). V lost 4 bases, J lost 1 base, and 16 bases lay in between. Germline CDR1 reads SGHAT; CDR2 reads FQNNGV. The CDR3 spans 16 residues. The CDR3 region is CASSSLGTPPQETQYF. The CDR3 DNA follows: TGTGCCAGCAGCTCCCTTGGGACCCCGCCCCAAGAGACCCAGTACTTC.

This clonotype has only a few counts. The J gene is TRBJ1-5, the V gene TRBV7-8; 12 nucleotides align to TRBD1. The CDR3 runs 15 residues. Germline loops: CDR1 SGHVS, CDR2 FQNEAQ. With 4 bases clipped from V and 6 bases from J, the junction kept 4 bases outside the gene matches. The CDR3 nucleotides are TGTGCCAGCAGCTCGGGACAGGGGGCTAGTCAGCCCCAGCATTTT. Amino acid sequence: CASSSGQGASQPQHF.

The chain links TRBV28 to TRBJ1-3, with 7 positions matching TRBD1. Germline V gives CDR1 MDHEN, CDR2 SYDVKM. With 4 bases clipped from V and 2 bases from J, the junction kept 2 bases outside the gene matches. The CDR3 spans 14 residues. CDR3: CASSYRGTGNTIYF. CDR3 bases: TGTGCCAGCAGTTACAGGGGAACTGGAAACACCATATATTTT.

The rearrangement links TRBV20-1 to TRBJ2-1, with TRBD2 matching 13 bases. The germline V gene encodes CDR1 DFQATT and CDR2 SNEGSKA (reference sequence). Losses at the gene ends were 2 bases for V and 3 bases for J; bases not matched to a gene: 7. There are 17 residues in the CDR3. Written as DNA, the CDR3 is TGCAGTGCTAGACTCGGGACTAGCGGGACTATCTACAATGAGCAGTTCTTC. Protein sequence: CSARLGTSGTIYNEQFF.